This T cell receptor beta chain was identified in a study of cytomegalovirus exposure and HLA in healthy donors. Study-wide results and limits: Specificity for CMV antigens was confirmed in vitro for a few of the CMV-associated chains.

Germline V gene lookup returns CDR1 SGHDT and CDR2 YYEEEE. V lost 0 bases, J lost 2 bases, and 8 bases lay in between. CDR3 size: 14 residues. It was with 60 Vbeta and 13 Jbeta primers that the PCR ran. Some clones are missing from TCRdb's copy, which holds only in-frame ones; the method was immunoSEQ multiplex PCR. The data show about 150,000 clones, with about two thirds seen just once and roughly 2% held by the top ten. As to this clone: Its target is unknown. The sample has other DNA sequences that encode this CDR3 too.

The source is a woman aged 55-69 years in good health and CMV-seropositive. The rearrangement joins TRBV5-6 to TRBJ1-2, with D tentatively TRBD1 (6 bases). The source material was PBMCs. This CDR3 reads CASSLGQVNYGYTF. In DNA, the CDR3 is TGTGCCAGCAGCTTGGGACAGGTGAACTATGGCTACACCTTC.